This entry is about one TCR beta chain. Its antigen is undetermined. The sample comes from a study of OX40 agonist ivuxolimab in advanced cancers. In the study overall: Hepatocellular carcinoma, melanoma, renal cell or head and neck cancer occurred in dose-escalation patients. General study points: With doses of 0.1-3.0 mg/kg, partial responders showed among the lowest clonal expansion. Clonal expansion by week 6 occurred in CD4+ and CD8+ blood T cells (at 0.1 to 3.0 mg/kg).

Systemic immunosuppression or autoimmune disease history was grounds to exclude patients. In germline, CDR1 is LNHDA, CDR2 SQIVND (reference sequence). V gave up 6 bases and J gave up 3 bases; unmatched junction bases: 3. The CDR3 contains 15 residues. Here immunoSEQ multiplex PCR was the method, and the copy in TCRdb shows in-frame clones only, minus some. The data hold about 77,000 clones, with 85% to 95% observed a single time. The J gene is TRBJ2-1, the V gene TRBV19; 12 bases match TRBD2. Here the sequenced sample was CD4+ or CD8+ T cells sorted from blood, taken in a trial of the OX40 agonist ivuxolimab. This receptor was obtained from an adult with an advanced solid tumor such as melanoma, head and neck, liver or kidney cancer. The CDR3 loop is CASRTTSGSYNEQFF. The CDR3 DNA reads TGTGCCAGTAGGACGACTAGCGGGAGCTACAATGAGCAGTTCTTC. Full variable domain (rest looked up from reference TRBV19 and TRBJ2-1): DGGITQSPKYLFRKEGQNVTLSCEQNLNHDAMYWYRQDPGQGLRLIYYSQIVNDFQKGDIAEGYSVSREKKESFPLTVTSAQKNPTAFYLCASRTTSGSYNEQFFGPGTRLTVL.